This T cell receptor beta chain was recorded in a study of CD8+CD57+ T cells in acquired aplastic anemia. Study-level information: Mean DNA quantity obtained from sorted CD4+ and CD8+ cells was around 2.9 ug.

Only patients with CD8+CD57+ cell expansion on flow cytometry were chosen for sequencing. Both TCR beta VDJ combination and CDR3 sequence profiling were carried out. Genomic DNA was the template for this profiling. TCRdb re-derived calls from the reads in MiXCR, one entry per CDR3 protein. The sample gives 150,000 to 200,000 distinct CDR3 sequences, over 40% of which show up once; about 1.8% is in the top ten. The CDR3 runs 15 residues. Per the germline V gene, CDR1 is SGHTA and CDR2 is FQGNSA. With V trimmed by 1 base and J by 6 bases, 2 bases remained unmatched. The sequencing input was sorted CD4+, CD8+, or CD8+CD57+ T cells (not recorded which) from PBMCs. The sequence was obtained from a human donor with aplastic anemia. V gene TRBV7-2 combines with J gene TRBJ1-5; 11 bases align to TRBD1. CDR3 nucleotides: TGTGCCAGCAGCTTAGGGACAGGGGGCTTTCAGCCCCAGCATTTT. The encoded protein is CASSLGTGGFQPQHF. The full variable domain, in which reference TRBV7-2 and TRBJ1-5 provide the parts outside the CDR3, is GAGVSQSPSNKVTEKGKDVELRCDPISGHTALYWYRQSLGQGLEFLIYFQGNSAPDKSGLPSDRFSAERTGGSVSTLTIQRTQQEDSAVYLCASSLGTGGFQPQHFGDGTRLSIL.